These T cell receptor beta chains were read from a single sample in a study of cytomegalovirus exposure and HLA in healthy donors. Using immunoSEQ multiplex PCR, the repertoire was profiled, and TCRdb retains in-frame clones only, with some absent. The sample lists 100,000 to 150,000 clones, about 66% occurring once. The source material was PBMCs. These receptors were collected from a man under 40 in good health and CMV-seropositive. CDR3s include the opening cysteine and the closing phenylalanine or tryptophan. The order of the fields is CDR3 DNA, CDR3 protein, V gene, clone size, D gene, J gene. A D gene is named only where the DNA matches it firmly. Clone size appears in some rows only: once, few, many, or a class for an expanded clone.

TGCACCAGCAGCCAAGATGAATCGGGGGGGTTACCGTACTTC,CTSSQDESGGLPYF,TRBV1,.,.,TRBJ2-7
TGTGCCAGCAGCTTGGCGGGCAGTCAGGGGGCTAGGGTCGGAGGTCAGCCCCAGCATTTT,CASSLAGSQGARVGGQPQHF,TRBV5-4,.,TRBD1,TRBJ1-5
TGTGCCAGCAGCCCCACCGTCCCTACTAATAAGCAGTACTTC,CASSPTVPTNKQYF,TRBV5-6,few,.,TRBJ2-7
TGTGCCTGGAGCCTAGGCCCCGGGGAGCTGTTTTTT,CAWSLGPGELFF,TRBV30,.,.,TRBJ2-2
TGTGCCAGCAGCTTACAGTCACAGGGGGAGAGTGAAAAACTGTTTTTT,CASSLQSQGESEKLFF,TRBV7-2,.,TRBD1,TRBJ1-4
TGCGCCAGCAGCGAAATACAGGGGGCTGGGAACTATGGCTACACCTTC,CASSEIQGAGNYGYTF,TRBV5-1,.,TRBD1,TRBJ1-2
TGCAGCGTTGAAGTGGGCAGTAAGGCGGAGACCCAGTACTTC,CSVEVGSKAETQYF,TRBV29-1,.,.,TRBJ2-5
TGCGCCAGCAGCTTACTAGCGGCCGACACCGGGGAGCTGTTTTTT,CASSLLAADTGELFF,TRBV5-1,.,TRBD2,TRBJ2-2
TGTGCCAGCAGTCGCAGGGGAAGCAATCAGCCCCAGCATTTT,CASSRRGSNQPQHF,TRBV28,.,.,TRBJ1-5
TGTGCCAGCAGTTCGGAGGGTCACACTGAAGCTTTCTTT,CASSSEGHTEAFF,TRBV6-5,many,.,TRBJ1-1
TGTGCCAGCAGAGATAGCGGGACACCGGCCTACGAGCAGTACTTC,CASRDSGTPAYEQYF,TRBV7-2,.,TRBD2,TRBJ2-7
TGTGCCAGCACGCAGCGGGAGGGCCGCGGGGAGCTGTTTTTT,CASTQREGRGELFF,TRBV2,.,TRBD2,TRBJ2-2
TGTGCCAGTAGTACAGGGACAGGTTACACTGAAGCTTTCTTT,CASSTGTGYTEAFF,TRBV19,.,TRBD1,TRBJ1-1
TGTGCCAGCAGCCGAGGACAGGGAGGGGCAGATACGCAGTATTTT,CASSRGQGGADTQYF,TRBV11-3,.,.,TRBJ2-3
TGTGCCAGCAGTTATCTAGACGACTACAATGAGCAGTTCTTC,CASSYLDDYNEQFF,TRBV6-6,.,.,TRBJ2-1
TGTGCCAGCAGCGTAGGGGGGTGGGCGGGAGCGCAACCGGAGCAGTACTTC,CASSVGGWAGAQPEQYF,TRBV9,.,TRBD2,TRBJ2-7
TGCGCCAGCAGCCCTGACAGGGGGCCCCAAGAGACCCAGTACTTC,CASSPDRGPQETQYF,TRBV5-1,once,TRBD1,TRBJ2-5
TGTGCCAGCAGCTATGCAGGGGGCACTGAAGCTTTCTTT,CASSYAGGTEAFF,TRBV11-2,.,TRBD1,TRBJ1-1